A selection of T cell receptor beta chains follows, all from one sample in a study of follicular helper T cells after annual influenza vaccination. Assay: immunoSEQ multiplex PCR; the TCRdb copy retains only in-frame clones and omits some. The sample records some 30,000 clones, 80% to 90% being singletons. Sequenced material: CXCR5+ CD38- circulating T follicular helper cells from blood, taken on the day of influenza vaccination. All receptors derive from an adult who received the influenza vaccine. The conserved cysteine and the conserved F or W are not part of the CDR3 here.

j_call	v_call	cdr3_aa
TRBJ2-3	TRBV11-3	ASSFRGTSTDTQY
TRBJ1-2	TRBV15	ATSERDADPNGYT
TRBJ2-1	TRBV5-1	ASSSTGNLLDEQF
TRBJ2-1	TRBV29-1	SSERAPSNEQF
TRBJ2-7	TRBV28	ASRRGGDPTYEQY
TRBJ1-4	TRBV6-6	ASIRQHNEKLF
TRBJ1-2	TRBV4-2	ASSQDGGYGYT
TRBJ1-1	TRBV30	AWSGKQLNTEAF
TRBJ2-4	TRBV11-3	ASSPGRDKNIQY
TRBJ2-2	TRBV19	ASSNRGDTGELF
TRBJ2-7	TRBV7-2	ASSLASSGNSEQY
TRBJ2-3	TRBV30	AWRGGQLADTQY
TRBJ1-5	TRBV10-3	AIAPAGGNQPQH
TRBJ2-3	TRBV6-5	ASSYTGRASTDTQY
TRBJ2-6	TRBV4-2	ASSRLTGAGANVLT
TRBJ1-4	TRBV6-1	ASSEARGATNEKLF
TRBJ2-7	TRBV30	AWSGTYEQY
TRBJ1-6	TRBV2	ASTGQAPNNSPLH
TRBJ1-2	TRBV5-1	ASSLEGEALYGYT
TRBJ2-2	TRBV18	ASSPRQLNTGELF
TRBJ2-7	TRBV5-6	ASSKQTYEQY
TRBJ2-4	TRBV29-1	SVEGAGGPLAKNIQY
TRBJ2-7	TRBV15	ATSKRQGTYEQY
TRBJ1-3	TRBV19	ASSPIGRQPGNTIY
TRBJ1-1	TRBV6-5	ASSRGGNTEAF
TRBJ1-1	TRBV28	ASSLWDSSGTKAF
TRBJ1-2	TRBV5-1	ASSPGQGLSNYGYT
TRBJ1-5	TRBV19	ASYDSNTNQPQH
TRBJ1-4	TRBV7-9	AGSLAGGRSEKLF
TRBJ1-4	TRBV28	ASSLAGITREKLF
TRBJ2-3	TRBV5-1	ASGTSASTDTQY
TRBJ1-2	TRBV11-2	ASSSSTGDGYT
TRBJ1-3	TRBV7-9	ASSSQGYSGNTIY
TRBJ2-5	TRBV11-1	ASSPTGLLQETQY
TRBJ1-1	TRBV19	ASSSQGMNTEAF
TRBJ1-6	TRBV2	ASSEALAGGNSPLH
TRBJ2-2	TRBV7-2	ASSSGANTGELF
TRBJ2-1	TRBV9	ASSETGGYNEQF
TRBJ2-7	TRBV29-1	SVVFAGAYEQY
TRBJ1-5	TRBV27	ASSLGAARNQPQH
TRBJ2-2	TRBV10-1	ASSKTGGAGGELF
TRBJ2-3	TRBV5-8	ASSLFGGDPTTDTQY